Below, one TCR beta chain is given with its context. This sample was taken from a study of blood T cell repertoires in COVID-19. Study details: Some COVID-19 samples were acute and others convalescent; all came from the United States, Italy and Spain. T cells, B-cell-depleted T cells, or PBMCs supplied cDNA or gDNA.

In the authors' methods: Amplifying reference gene primers gave estimates of nucleated cell counts. Produced via immunoSEQ multiplex PCR; TCRdb's table is partial and in-frame only. V, J and clone size are those of that table, while D and trimming were read from the DNA. The sample carries 88,000 or so clones, 75% to 90% recorded once. The CDR3 extends over 10 amino acids. Trimming stripped 8 bases from V and 7 bases from J, with 6 bases between. CDR1 is MNHNY, CDR2 SVGAGI, per germline (reference sequence). Sequencing was carried out using peripheral blood. V gene TRBV6-6 combines with J gene TRBJ1-3; D remains ambiguous. The receptor was isolated from a man aged 60 to 75 with acute or convalescent COVID-19. Here the CDR3 reads CASEDNTIYF. In DNA, the CDR3 is TGTGCCAGCGAGGATAACACCATATATTTT.